A single T cell receptor (beta chain) is shown here with its context. The CDR3 consists of 15 residues. Trimming removed 3 bases from V and 1 base from J, with 12 bases in between. Germline V lookup: CDR1 SGHVS, CDR2 FNYEAQ. The sample comes from a study of OX40 agonist ivuxolimab in advanced cancers. This table comes from immunoSEQ multiplex PCR, and its TCRdb copy is limited to in-frame clones, with some not included. The table has under 20,000 clones, 90% seen once; the top ten hold roughly 50%. The rearrangement uses TRBV7-6 and TRBJ2-5; D is unresolved. This clonotype originated in an adult with an advanced solid tumor such as melanoma, head and neck, liver or kidney cancer. The starting material was CD4+ or CD8+ T cells sorted from blood, obtained in a trial of the OX40 agonist ivuxolimab. Here the CDR3 reads CASSLGPAAQETQYF. The DNA of the CDR3 is TGTGCCAGCAGCTTGGGCCCTGCAGCCCAAGAGACCCAGTACTTC.